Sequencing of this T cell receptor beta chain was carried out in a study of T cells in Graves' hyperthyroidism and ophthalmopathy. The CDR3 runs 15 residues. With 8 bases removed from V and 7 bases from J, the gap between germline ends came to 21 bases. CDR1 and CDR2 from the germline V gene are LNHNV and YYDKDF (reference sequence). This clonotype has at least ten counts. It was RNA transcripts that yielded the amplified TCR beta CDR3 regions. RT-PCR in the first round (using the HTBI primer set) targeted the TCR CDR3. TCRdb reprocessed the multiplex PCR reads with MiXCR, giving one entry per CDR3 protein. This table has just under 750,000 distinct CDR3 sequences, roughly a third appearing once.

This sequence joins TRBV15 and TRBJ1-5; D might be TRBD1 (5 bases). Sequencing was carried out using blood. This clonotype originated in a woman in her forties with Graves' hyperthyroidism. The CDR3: CATSIDQGLGQPQHF. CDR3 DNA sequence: TGTGCCACCTCGATAGACCAGGGTTTAGGGCAGCCCCAGCATTTT.